This T cell receptor beta chain was identified during a study of a mutant IDH1 vaccine in newly diagnosed glioma. V lost 2 bases, J lost 2 bases, and 10 bases lay in between. There are 14 residues in the CDR3. The germline V gene has CDR1 GTSNPN and CDR2 SVGIG (reference sequence). Concerning this clone itself: What it binds is unknown.

The time point is: week 5, during vaccination. Mutant IDH1 20-mer peptide, at 300 ug, made up each vaccine dose, with topical imiquimod. The table came from immunoSEQ multiplex PCR; TCRdb's copy has only in-frame clones and leaves some out. The data hold 35,000 to 45,000 clones, with roughly nine tenths observed a single time. The TCR comes from a man aged 50 to 60 with glioma. This material consisted of PBMCs, taken from a glioma patient whose treatment included an IDH1 peptide vaccine. The chain combines TRBV30 with TRBJ1-5; D remains unclear. In DNA, the CDR3 is TGTGCCTGGAGTCCCATTTTTGGCAATCAGCCCCAGCATTTT. Its protein product is CAWSPIFGNQPQHF.